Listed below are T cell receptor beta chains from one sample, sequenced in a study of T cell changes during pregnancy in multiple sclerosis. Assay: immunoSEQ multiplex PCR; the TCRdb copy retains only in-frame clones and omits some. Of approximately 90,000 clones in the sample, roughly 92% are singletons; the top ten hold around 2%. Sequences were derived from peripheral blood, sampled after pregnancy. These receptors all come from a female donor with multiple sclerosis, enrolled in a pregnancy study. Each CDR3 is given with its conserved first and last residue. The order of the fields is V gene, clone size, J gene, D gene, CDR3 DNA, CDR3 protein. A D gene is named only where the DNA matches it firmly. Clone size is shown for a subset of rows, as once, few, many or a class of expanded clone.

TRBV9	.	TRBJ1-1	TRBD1	TGTGCCAGCAGCGTAGCTCCAGGGACAGGGATAGAACGGAACACTGAAGCTTTCTTT	CASSVAPGTGIERNTEAFF
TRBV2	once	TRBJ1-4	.	TGTGCCAGCAGGGGGGGACGAGGCGAGGGTGAAAAACTGTTTTTT	CASRGGRGEGEKLFF
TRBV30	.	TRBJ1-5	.	TGTGCCTGGAGTGTAACAGCTCAGCCCCAGCATTTT	CAWSVTAQPQHF
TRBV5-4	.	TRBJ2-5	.	TGTGCCAGCAGGGAGGGGGGGGCTAGCGGCACAGAGACCCAGTACTTC	CASREGGASGTETQYF
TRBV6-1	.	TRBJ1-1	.	TGTGCCTCTGGCCCTGAAGCTTTCTTT	CASGPEAFF
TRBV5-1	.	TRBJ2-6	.	TGCGCCAGCAGCTTGTCGGGGGTGGCTGGGGCCAACGTCCTGACTTTC	CASSLSGVAGANVLTF
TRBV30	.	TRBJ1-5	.	TGTGCCTACTCGGGCGGGGGCAGCAATCAGCCCCAGCATTTT	CAYSGGGSNQPQHF
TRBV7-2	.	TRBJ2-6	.	TGTGCCAGCACTTTTGGGGCCAACGTCCTGACTTTC	CASTFGANVLTF
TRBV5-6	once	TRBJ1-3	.	TGTGCCAGCAGCTTGGGGGCCCCCTCTGGAAACACCATATATTTT	CASSLGAPSGNTIYF
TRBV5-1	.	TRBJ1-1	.	TGCGCCAGCAGCTTGAACAGAATCACTGAAGCTTTCTTT	CASSLNRITEAFF
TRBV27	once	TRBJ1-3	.	TGTGCCAGCAGTTTGAGGCGCTACTCTGGAAACACCATATATTTT	CASSLRRYSGNTIYF
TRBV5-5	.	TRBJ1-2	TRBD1	TGTGCCAGCAGCACCACCGGGACAGAGACCTATGGCTACACCTTC	CASSTTGTETYGYTF
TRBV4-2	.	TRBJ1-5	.	TGTGCCAGCAGCCAAGATTTAAGAGCCAATCAGCCCCAGCATTTT	CASSQDLRANQPQHF
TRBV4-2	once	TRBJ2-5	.	TGTGCCAGCAGCCAAGTACCAACACCCGTGGAGACCCAGTACTTC	CASSQVPTPVETQYF
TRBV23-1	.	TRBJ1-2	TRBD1	TGCGCCAGCAGTCAATGGGGACAGCCTAACTATGGCTACACCTTC	CASSQWGQPNYGYTF
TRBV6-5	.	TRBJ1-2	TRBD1	TGTGCCAGCAGTTACACGACAGGGTCTAACTATGGCTACACCTTC	CASSYTTGSNYGYTF
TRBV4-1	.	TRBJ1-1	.	TGCGCCAGCAGCCAAGATTTCGTGAACACTGAAGCTTTCTTT	CASSQDFVNTEAFF
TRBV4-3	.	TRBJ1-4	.	TGCGCCAGCAGCCAAGAATCATCAACTAATGAAAAACTGTTTTTT	CASSQESSTNEKLFF
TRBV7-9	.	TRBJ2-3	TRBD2	TGTGCCAGCAGCTACCCCAATGCGGGGGGGCCCCCAGATACGCAGTATTTT	CASSYPNAGGPPDTQYF
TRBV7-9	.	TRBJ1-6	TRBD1	TGTGCCAGCAGCTTTGGGACAGGCTTGGATAATTCACCCCTCCACTTT	CASSFGTGLDNSPLHF
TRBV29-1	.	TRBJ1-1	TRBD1	TGCAGCGCGATAACAGGGGCCCTGAACACTGAAGCTTTCTTT	CSAITGALNTEAFF
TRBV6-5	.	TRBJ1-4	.	TGTGCCAGCAGTCACAGGGTTTTCAATGAAAAACTGTTTTTT	CASSHRVFNEKLFF